This T cell receptor (beta chain) derives from a study of CD8+ T cells in alopecia areata. In the study overall: Treated patients were given oral tofacitinib, which was dosed at 5 to 10 mg twice daily. General study findings and limits: Higher clonality was seen in lesional scalp than in normal scalp, especially in alopecia totalis/universalis.

Germline CDR1 reads SGHDT; CDR2 reads YYEEEE. The length of the CDR3 is 14 residues. The V and J ends lost 4 bases and 7 bases respectively, with 12 bases between them. Comments on this clone: Its antigen is not known.

Alopecia areata patients gave lesional scalp punch biopsies and peripheral blood samples. Following extraction, RNA underwent reverse transcription to cDNA, which served as the sequencing template. Generated by immunoSEQ multiplex PCR, the TCRdb table keeps only in-frame clones and is missing some. The table includes 150,000 to 200,000 clones, less than 75% detected once. The rearrangement joins TRBV5-6 to TRBJ1-6, with a possible D match to TRBD1 (6 bases). This clonotype was obtained from a human donor with alopecia areata. Here the sequenced sample was CD8+ T cells sorted from blood, taken at week 0. DNA of the CDR3: TGTGCCAGCAGCCCGTCGGGGGCGAATTCACCCCTCCACTTT. This gives the protein CASSPSGANSPLHF.